This is a list of T cell receptor beta chains from one sample in a study of STAT5B mutations in CD4+ large granular lymphocyte leukemia. Only in-frame clones appear in the TCRdb table, and some are missing; sequencing was by immunoSEQ multiplex PCR. The sample lists roughly 40,000 clones, roughly 79% occurring once. The source material was CD4+ T cells from blood buffy coats. The receptors stem from a human donor in good health. CDR3s leave out the opening cysteine and the closing phenylalanine or tryptophan.

V,J,CDR3
TRBV7-8,TRBJ2-3,ASTNTGLRDTQY
TRBV14,TRBJ2-5,ASSQGARTGNQETQY
TRBV4-2,TRBJ2-1,ASSQDRSGAYNEQF
TRBV11-3,TRBJ2-1,ASSSSGKFEQF
TRBV4-2,TRBJ2-7,ASSQDPSGIYEQY
TRBV7-9,TRBJ1-6,ASSERRDNSPLH
TRBV5-8,TRBJ2-7,ASSLRDRGSYEQY
TRBV7-8,TRBJ2-1,ASSLGLNNEQF
TRBV7-8,TRBJ2-7,ASSLRAVPHEQY
TRBV6-5,TRBJ1-2,ASNQTGHGYT
TRBV20-1,TRBJ1-2,SARPGTRYT
TRBV28,TRBJ2-7,ASTPTGGGDEQY
TRBV5-6,TRBJ2-1,ASSFGLAIYNEQF
TRBV4-2,TRBJ1-1,ASSQDSLTTGMNTEAF
TRBV7-2,TRBJ2-1,ASSLAAASGNNEQF